The clone carrying this TCR beta chain was detected only a few times. Via MiXCR, TCRdb re-called the 5' RACE reads, giving one row per CDR3 protein. The table includes under 250,000 distinct CDR3 sequences, 20% to 30% detected once. This entry belongs to a study of CD8 T cells in ankylosing spondylitis. The V end lost 1 base, the J end lost 0 bases, and 10 bases lay between the germline ends. Germline V lookup: CDR1 DFQATT, CDR2 SNEGSKA (reference sequence). This CDR3 spans 15 amino acids. The chain employs TRBV20-1 and TRBJ1-5, with no clear D. Sequencing used blood, either unsorted or a sorted T cell fraction (not recorded which). This clonotype originated in a male donor with ankylosing spondylitis or in good health (not recorded which). The CDR3 DNA reads TGCAGTGCTAGAGCGAACAAGAATAGCAATCAGCCCCAGCATTTT. Amino acids: CSARANKNSNQPQHF.